The sequence of this T cell receptor (beta chain) was determined in a study of blood T cell repertoires in COVID-19. The age range of participants was roughly 18 to 90 years, with residence in about 25 US areas. Cohorts were assigned according to the clinical history that participants reported. Within the 2 weeks before study entry, each person in the exposed group met a COVID-19 case. As processed by the authors: Nucleated cell number was recorded as an estimate derived from reference gene primer amplification. Assay used: immunoSEQ multiplex PCR; TCRdb lists only in-frame clones, some missing. V and J calls and clone size are copied from that table; D and trimming were computed from the DNA. Of roughly 280,000 clones in the sample, under 95% were seen once. Germline V gives CDR1 LNHDA, CDR2 SQIVND (reference sequence). The CDR3 covers 15 residues. V shed 5 bases, J shed 0 bases, and the junction held 6 bases outside the gene matches.

The sample consisted of PBMCs or T cells enriched from blood (not recorded which). This chain links TRBV19 with TRBJ1-2; 7 nucleotides align to TRBD1. This clonotype originated in a man between 40 and 49 years old who had been exposed to COVID-19. The chain's CDR3 is CASSPWTGANYGYTF. In DNA, the CDR3 is TGTGCCAGTAGTCCATGGACAGGAGCTAACTATGGCTACACCTTC.